The 2 T cell receptor beta chains in this list originate from one sample, sequenced in a study of shared clonotypes between healthy human individuals. The repertoire was sequenced with immunoSEQ multiplex PCR; TCRdb's copy has only in-frame clones and lacks some. Of approximately 1,500,000 clones in the sample, roughly 97% were seen once. The sample was naive CD4+ T cells sorted from blood. Subset indicated: CD45RA+ positively selected. Every receptor here comes from a young man in good health.

The J gene is TRBJ2-2, the V gene TRBV5-1; D is uncertain. There are 13 residues in the CDR3. The germline CDR1 and CDR2 sequences are SGHRS and YFSETQ. The V gene lost 1 base and the J gene lost 6 bases, with 7 bases spanning the gap. This CDR3 reads CASSLSPPGELFF. The CDR3 DNA is TGCGCCAGCAGCTTGTCCCCCCCCGGGGAGCTGTTTTTT.

The chain couples TRBV5-1 to TRBJ2-7; 8 positions agree with TRBD1. Trimming took 4 bases from V and 5 from J; bases not matched to a gene: 11. Germline V CDR1 and CDR2: SGHRS, YFSETQ. This CDR3 has 15 amino acids. The DNA for the CDR3 is TGCGCCAGCAGCAGTAGGACAGGGAATCCCCACGAGCAGTACTTC. Translated, it gives CASSSRTGNPHEQYF.